A single sample is the source of the 5 T cell receptor beta chains below, sequenced in a study of blood T cell repertoires in COVID-19 (dated by TCRdb to 2018 to 2021). The receptor library was made with the immunoSEQ multiplex PCR assay. Here the immuneACCESS table is served through TCRdb, limited to in-frame sequences with V and J called. Missing clones are a known gap in these copies; in checked studies unresolved V genes cover under half, and the rest lacks a known reason. For this sample there are 150,000 to 200,000 clones; about 77% appear just once. The ten largest clones take up roughly 17% of the sample. Sequences were obtained from PBMCs or T cells enriched from blood (not recorded which). These receptors originate from a woman between 50 and 59 years old with acute COVID-19.

The V call is TRBV28, the J call TRBJ1-5; 11 positions agree with TRBD1. The CDR3 loop spans 13 amino acids. The V segment lost 8 bases and the J segment 7 bases; nucleotides outside the gene matches: 4. CDR1 and CDR2 from the germline V gene are MDHEN and SYDVKM. This CDR3 is CASEWTGGQPQHF. CDR3 in DNA: TGTGCCAGCGAATGGACAGGGGGCCAGCCCCAGCATTTT.

The chain joins TRBV4-1 to TRBJ2-1; TRBD2 matches at 9 bases. Germline V gene sequence: CDR1 MGHRA, CDR2 YSYEKL. This CDR3 spans 19 amino acids. The trim removed 0 bases at V and 9 bases at J, leaving 18 bases unmatched. CDR3 in DNA: TGCGCCAGCAGCCAAGATCTTGGTTCGGCGGGGGGGCTTCAGGGTGAGCAGTTCTTC. Amino acids: CASSQDLGSAGGLQGEQFF.

The chain has TRBV13 and TRBJ1-1; TRBD1 matches at 8 bases. This CDR3 has 16 amino acids. With V trimmed by 5 bases and J by 1 base, 9 bases remained unmatched. Germline CDR1 reads PRHDT; CDR2 reads FYEKMQ (reference sequence). CDR3 region: CASSQTGGEGNTEAFF. CDR3 nucleotides: TGTGCCAGCAGCCAAACAGGGGGAGAAGGGAACACTGAAGCTTTCTTT.

J is TRBJ1-2 and V is TRBV4-1; 9 bases agree with TRBD1. J gave up 8 bases and V 0 bases, and 7 bases lay outside the gene matches. Germline V gene sequence: CDR1 MGHRA, CDR2 YSYEKL. This CDR3 is 15 amino acids long. The CDR3 here is CASSQDLETGGGYTF. CDR3 DNA: TGCGCCAGCAGCCAAGATCTGGAGACAGGGGGGGGCTACACCTTC.

This clone was counted once. V and J are TRBV6-1 and TRBJ1-2; D might be TRBD1 (6 bases). The V and J ends lost 3 bases and 6 bases respectively, with 11 bases between them. This CDR3 is built from 13 residues. CDR1 and CDR2 from the germline V gene are MNHNS and SASEGT. The CDR3 DNA follows: TGTGCCAGCAGTGAGACAGGTCTTGATGGCTACACCTTC. It yields the protein CASSETGLDGYTF.